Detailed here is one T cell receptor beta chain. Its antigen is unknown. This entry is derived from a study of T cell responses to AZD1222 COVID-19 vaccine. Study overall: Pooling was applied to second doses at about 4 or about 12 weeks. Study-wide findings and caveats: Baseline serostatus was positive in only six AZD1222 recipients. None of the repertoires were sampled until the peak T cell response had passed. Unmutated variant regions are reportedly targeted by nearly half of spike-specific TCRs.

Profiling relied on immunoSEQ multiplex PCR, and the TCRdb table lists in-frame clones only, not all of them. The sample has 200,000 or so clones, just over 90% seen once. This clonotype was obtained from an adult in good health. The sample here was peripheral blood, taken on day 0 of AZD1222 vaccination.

The chain's CDR3 is CASSDRDFLSYEQYF. DNA of the CDR3: TGCGCCAGCAGCGACAGGGATTTTCTATCCTACGAGCAGTACTTC. The chain combines TRBV5-1 with TRBJ2-7; the match to TRBD1 covers 7 bases. CDR3 length: 15 amino acids. Looked up from germline, CDR1 is SGHRS and CDR2 is YFSETQ. J lost 1 base, V lost 4 bases, and 8 bases had no gene match.